A single sample gave rise to the 13 T cell receptor beta chains below, sequenced in a study of shared clonotypes between healthy human individuals. Produced via immunoSEQ multiplex PCR; TCRdb's table is partial and in-frame only. The top ten clones hold under 2% of a sample with 650,000 to 800,000 clones, 55% to 80% of them seen once. Sequencing used memory CD4+ T cells sorted from blood. Sample subset: CD45RA-negative fraction. Receptor source: a woman in her twenties or thirties in good health.

This clone has at least ten counts. This chain joins TRBV7-2 and TRBJ1-2, with 7 bases lining up with TRBD1. This CDR3 spans 13 amino acids. Germline V gives CDR1 SGHTA, CDR2 FQGNSA. With V trimmed by 4 bases and J by 4 bases, 3 bases remained unmatched. This CDR3 reads CASSSYRGYGYTF. CDR3 coding DNA: TGTGCCAGCAGCTCCTACAGGGGCTATGGCTACACCTTC. The variable domain in full, completed from reference TRBV7-2 and TRBJ1-2, reads GAGVSQSPSNKVTEKGKDVELRCDPISGHTALYWYRQSLGQGLEFLIYFQGNSAPDKSGLPSDRFSAERTGGSVSTLTIQRTQQEDSAVYLCASSSYRGYGYTFGSGTRLTVV.

This chain uses TRBV7-6 with TRBJ2-2, with no clear D. The CDR3 is 15 amino acids. CDR1 is SGHVS, CDR2 FNYEAQ, per germline. V lost 2 bases and J lost 3, with 10 bases in between. For the CDR3, the DNA is TGTGCCAGCAGCTTACAGGCCAGTCACACCGGGGAGCTGTTTTTT. Residues: CASSLQASHTGELFF.

This clone was detected only a few times. The chain combines TRBV11-2 with TRBJ2-1; 11 bases are shared with TRBD2. V lost 5 bases, J lost 9 bases, and 9 bases stayed unmatched. This CDR3 spans 15 amino acids. Germline CDR1 reads SGHAT; CDR2 reads FQNNGV. The CDR3 here is CASSPQQTSGGEQFF. CDR3 nucleotides: TGTGCCAGCAGCCCCCAGCAAACTAGCGGGGGTGAGCAGTTCTTC.

The chain combines TRBV5-1 with TRBJ2-1; D is undetermined. V lost 4 bases and J 4 bases, leaving 21 bases between the germline ends. The CDR3 is made up of 17 amino acids. Germline V gene lookup returns CDR1 SGHRS and CDR2 YFSETQ. The CDR3 coding sequence is TGCGCCAGCAGCACCCACCGAGATATACAACTGTACAATGAGCAGTTCTTC. This codes for CASSTHRDIQLYNEQFF. The entire variable domain, with the rest obtained from reference TRBV5-1 and TRBJ2-1, is as follows: KAGVTQTPRYLIKTRGQQVTLSCSPISGHRSVSWYQQTPGQGLQFLFEYFSETQRNKGNFPGRFSGRQFSNSRSEMNVSTLELGDSALYLCASSTHRDIQLYNEQFFGPGTRLTVL.

The V and J genes are TRBV28 and TRBJ1-1; D is ambiguous. V lost 3 bases to trimming and J lost 0 bases, with 5 bases between them. CDR1 MDHEN and CDR2 SYDVKM come from the germline V gene. This CDR3 is 13 amino acids long. The CDR3 is CASSFTMNTEAFF. In nucleotides, the CDR3 is TGTGCCAGCAGTTTCACTATGAACACTGAAGCTTTCTTT.

The chain recombines TRBV28 with TRBJ2-5, with 11 nucleotides matching TRBD2. The CDR3 is 15 amino acids. CDR1 and CDR2 from the germline V gene are MDHEN and SYDVKM. Trimming removed 8 bases from V and 0 bases from J; junction bases left unmatched: 5. The CDR3: CASSWTSGYQETQYF. CDR3 nucleotide sequence: TGTGCCAGCTCATGGACTAGCGGGTACCAAGAGACCCAGTACTTC. The full variable domain, its missing parts supplied by reference TRBV28 and TRBJ2-5, is DVKVTQSSRYLVKRTGEKVFLECVQDMDHENMFWYRQDPGLGLRLIYFSYDVKMKEKGDIPEGYSVSREKKERFSLILESASTNQTSMYLCASSWTSGYQETQYFGPGTRLLVL.

This clone was counted between two and nine times. The V and J genes are TRBV13 and TRBJ1-2, with TRBD1 identical over 10 bases. Germline CDR1 reads PRHDT; CDR2 reads FYEKMQ (reference sequence). The V segment lost 3 bases and the J segment 8 bases; nucleotides outside the gene matches: 9. The CDR3 spans 15 residues. In nucleotides, the CDR3 is TGTGCCAGCAGCTTGGGACAGGGGATCCCCCTCGGCTACACCTTC. Protein product: CASSLGQGIPLGYTF.

The chain recombines TRBV29-1 with TRBJ2-3; maybe TRBD1 (5 bases). The CDR3 has 13 amino acids. Germline values: CDR1 SQVTM, CDR2 ANQGSEA. V was trimmed by 3 bases and J by 6 bases, leaving 13 bases between them. CDR3 protein: CSVEAGWQDTQYF. The DNA of the CDR3 is TGCAGCGTTGAGGCAGGGTGGCAGGATACGCAGTATTTT.

This clone was seen just once. The genes are TRBV5-1 and TRBJ1-1; 8 nucleotides line up with TRBD1. CDR3 size: 14 residues. V was clipped by 4 bases and J by 10 bases; unmatched bases: 12. The germline V gene encodes CDR1 SGHRS and CDR2 YFSETQ. In DNA, the CDR3 is TGCGCCAGCAGCCCCATCCCGGGACAGGATGTAGCTTTCTTT. Translating it yields CASSPIPGQDVAFF.

The genes are TRBV18 and TRBJ2-7; TRBD1 is a possible D gene (5 bases). CDR1 is KGHSH, CDR2 LQKENI, per germline. Trimming removed 1 base from V and 7 bases from J, with 11 bases in between. The CDR3 spans 13 residues. This chain's CDR3 is CASSPQPQGEQYF. The CDR3 nucleotides read TGTGCCAGCTCACCACAGCCCCAGGGAGAGCAGTACTTC. Variable domain in full (rest from reference TRBV18 and TRBJ2-7): NAGVMQNPRHLVRRRGQEARLRCSPMKGHSHVYWYRQLPEEGLKFMVYLQKENIIDESGMPKERFSAEFPKEGPSILRIQQVVRGDSAAYFCASSPQPQGEQYFGPGTRLTVT.

The V gene is TRBV7-4, the J gene TRBJ2-2; perhaps TRBD2 as D (6 bases). Trimming stripped 6 bases from V and 6 bases from J, with 17 bases between. The CDR3 covers 15 residues. Germline assignment: CDR1 SGHVT and CDR2 SQSDAQ. CDR3 DNA: TGTGCCAGCAGTCTCGGGACTGGAGAATCCGGGGAGCTGTTTTTT. Translated, it gives CASSLGTGESGELFF.

This clone was observed many times. The chain is built from TRBV5-5 and TRBJ1-2; D unclear. Germline V gene sequence: CDR1 SGHKS, CDR2 YYEKEE (reference sequence). The CDR3 totals 11 residues. V was trimmed by 7 bases and J by 4 bases, leaving 8 bases between them. The CDR3 bases are TGTGCCAGCGCGGCCCTCTATGGCTACACCTTC. Its translation is CASAALYGYTF.

This clone was observed a handful of times. The chain employs TRBV5-4 and TRBJ1-1, with no clear D. In germline, CDR1 is SGHNT, CDR2 YYREEE (reference sequence). Trimming cost V 0 bases and J 2 bases, with 8 bases left between them. This CDR3 comprises 14 residues. The CDR3 reads CASSLAGFNTEAFF. CDR3 nucleotide sequence: TGTGCCAGCAGCTTGGCCGGGTTCAACACTGAAGCTTTCTTT.